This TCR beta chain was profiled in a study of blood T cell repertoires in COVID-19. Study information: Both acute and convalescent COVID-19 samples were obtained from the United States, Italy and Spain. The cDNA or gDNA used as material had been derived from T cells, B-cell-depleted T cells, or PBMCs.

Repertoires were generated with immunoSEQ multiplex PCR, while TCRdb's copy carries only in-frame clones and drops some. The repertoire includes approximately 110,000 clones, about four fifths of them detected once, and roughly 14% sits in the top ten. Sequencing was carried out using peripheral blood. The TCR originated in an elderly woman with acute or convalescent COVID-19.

CDR3 nucleotides: TGTGCCAGCAGCTCGGACTTTTCCAACAATGAGCAGTTCTTC. Translated: CASSSDFSNNEQFF. The chain has TRBV7-9 and TRBJ2-1; D might be TRBD2 (5 bases). The V and J ends lost 4 bases and 5 bases respectively, with 12 bases between them. The CDR3 is 14 residues long. Germline V gene lookup returns CDR1 SEHNR and CDR2 FQNEAQ (reference sequence). The entire variable domain, with the rest obtained from reference TRBV7-9 and TRBJ2-1, is as follows: DTGVSQNPRHKITKRGQNVTFRCDPISEHNRLYWYRQTLGQGPEFLTYFQNEAQLEKSRLLSDRFSAERPKGSFSTLEIQRTEQGDSAMYLCASSSDFSNNEQFFGPGTRLTVL.